The T cell receptor beta chain under discussion was sequenced for a study of a mutant IDH1 vaccine in newly diagnosed glioma. Study-wide context: Pretreatment consisted of radiotherapy, temozolomide, or both, with most receiving both.

Time point indicated: week 11, during vaccination. Each vaccine dose was 300 ug of mutant IDH1 20-mer peptide, with topical imiquimod. Those who donated had recent WHO grade 3 or 4 IDH1-mutant, ATRX-lost astrocytomas. CDR1 is SGHRS, CDR2 YFSETQ, per germline. V dropped 0 bases and J dropped 4 bases, with 16 bases sitting between them. This CDR3 is 17 amino acids long. Assay used: immunoSEQ multiplex PCR; TCRdb lists only in-frame clones, some missing. The sample consists of about 40,000 clones, 65% to 85% of them appearing once. On this clone: No antigen is known for it.

This specimen was PBMCs, taken from a glioma patient whose treatment included an IDH1 peptide vaccine. The TCR originated in a man aged 35 to 55 with glioma. The chain is built from TRBV5-1 and TRBJ1-4, with a weak D call TRBD1 (5 bases). CDR3 DNA: TGCGCCAGCAGCTTGGGGTCTATGGGACGGAATAATGAAAAACTGTTTTTT. Amino acid sequence: CASSLGSMGRNNEKLFF.